This T cell receptor (beta chain) was identified during a study of regulatory T cells in long-lasting Graves disease. Background on the study: In persistent Graves' disease, antithyroid drugs had been taken for over 5 years and TSH receptor antibodies stayed positive.

Time point denoted: persistent/refractory GD, antithyroid drugs over 5 years with positive TRAb. RNA isolated from PBMCs was used to make the TCR library. As a group, patients came from one endocrinology department in Xi'an, China. Study results and limitations: TCR diversity was lower in persistent Graves' patients than in newly diagnosed ones. The study found TRBV28, TRBJ1-2 and TRBJ2-5 favored in persistent disease.

Remarks on this clonotype: The antigen remains undetermined.

CDR3 size: 14 residues. Germline V gene lookup returns CDR1 LGHDT and CDR2 YNNKEL (reference sequence). The ends were cut back, 4 bases at V and 9 bases at J, with 16 bases in the middle. Arm-PCR of CDR3 regions and iRepertoire HTBI primers were the basis on which TCR beta libraries were built. TCRdb reanalysed the multiplex PCR reads using MiXCR and keeps one entry per CDR3 protein. The data show about 340,000 distinct CDR3 sequences, with around a fifth seen just once and roughly 27% held by the top ten. The sequenced sample was peripheral blood mononuclear cells (PBMCs), obtained when the disease was refractory, from a patient treated with antithyroid drugs. The V call is TRBV3-1, the J call TRBJ2-4; tentatively, D is TRBD1 or TRBD2 (6 bases each). This TCR was recovered from a female donor with Graves disease. CDR3 in DNA: TGTGCCAGCAGCCCTACCGGGGGCCAAACCATTCAGTACTTC. Its protein product is CASSPTGGQTIQYF.